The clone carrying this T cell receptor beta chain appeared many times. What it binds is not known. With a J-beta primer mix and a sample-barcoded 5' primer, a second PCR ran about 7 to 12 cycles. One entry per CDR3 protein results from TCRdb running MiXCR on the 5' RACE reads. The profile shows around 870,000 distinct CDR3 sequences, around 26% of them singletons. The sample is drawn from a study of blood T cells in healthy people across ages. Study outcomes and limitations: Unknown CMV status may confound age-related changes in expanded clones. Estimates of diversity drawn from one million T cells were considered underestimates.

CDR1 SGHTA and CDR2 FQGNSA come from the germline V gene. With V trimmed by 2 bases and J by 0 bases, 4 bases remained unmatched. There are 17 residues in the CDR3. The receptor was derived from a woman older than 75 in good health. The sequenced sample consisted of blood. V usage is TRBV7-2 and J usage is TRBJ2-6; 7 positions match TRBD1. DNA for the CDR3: TGTGCCAGCAGCTTAAGGGGGCTATCCTCTGGGGCCAACGTCCTGACTTTC. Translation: CASSLRGLSSGANVLTF.